These T cell receptor beta chains were read from a single sample in a study of blood T cells in healthy people across ages. One entry per CDR3 protein results from TCRdb running MiXCR on the 5' RACE reads. Of around 780,000 distinct CDR3 sequences listed, roughly 50% are singletons. Specimen: blood. These receptors all stem from a middle-aged man in good health. Each CDR3 is given with its conserved first and last residue. Each record gives: CDR3 DNA, CDR3 protein, V gene, clone size, J gene, D gene. The D gene is left open where the match is weak. Rows may omit the clone size; those that give it use once, few, many or a size class.

DNA: TGTGCCAGCAGTTTCCGGGACAGGGGTGGCGAGCAGTACTTC; CDR3: CASSFRDRGGEQYF; V: TRBV27; size: many; J: TRBJ2-7; D: TRBD1
DNA: TGTGCCACCAGCAGCCCCGAACGTCAAGAGACCCAGTACTTC; CDR3: CATSSPERQETQYF; V: TRBV15; size: .; J: TRBJ2-5; D: .
DNA: TGTGCCAGCAGCCAAGATATACCGGGACAGGAGTTCTTC; CDR3: CASSQDIPGQEFF; V: TRBV4-2; size: .; J: TRBJ2-7; D: TRBD1
DNA: TGTGCCACCAGTGCGGTGGCGACGTTTTCCTACAATGAGCAGTTCTTC; CDR3: CATSAVATFSYNEQFF; V: TRBV24-1; size: few; J: TRBJ2-1; D: .
DNA: TGCGCCAGCAGCTTGGATCTGGGATCAGGAGGGGCCAACGTCCTGACTTTC; CDR3: CASSLDLGSGGANVLTF; V: TRBV5-1; size: .; J: TRBJ2-6; D: .
DNA: TGCGCCAGCAGCCAAGTCGGCAGGGAGTTCCCTGGCTACACCTTC; CDR3: CASSQVGREFPGYTF; V: TRBV4-3; size: .; J: TRBJ1-2; D: .
DNA: TGTGCTAGTGGTTCCCCCAGATCCGGTGGGGAAAAGCTGTTTTTT; CDR3: CASGSPRSGGEKLFF; V: TRBV12-5; size: .; J: TRBJ1-4; D: .
DNA: TGTGCCAGACCAGGGGGGCCTTTCTATGGCTACACCTTC; CDR3: CARPGGPFYGYTF; V: TRBV2; size: .; J: TRBJ1-2; D: TRBD1
DNA: TGTGCCAGCAGCGAGGACCATGTCGGCAATGAGCAGTTCTTC; CDR3: CASSEDHVGNEQFF; V: TRBV6-1; size: .; J: TRBJ2-1; D: .
DNA: TGTGCCAGCAGGGAGCTGGGTGCGAGTAAATACACAGATACGCAGTATTTT; CDR3: CASRELGASKYTDTQYF; V: TRBV28; size: .; J: TRBJ2-3; D: .
DNA: TGTGCCAGCAGCGCGGGACAGGGACGGGGAACGGGGGAGCTGTTTTTT; CDR3: CASSAGQGRGTGELFF; V: TRBV7-6; size: .; J: TRBJ2-2; D: TRBD1
DNA: TGTGCCAGCAGTATTACAGAGACCCAGTACTTC; CDR3: CASSITETQYF; V: TRBV12-3/TRBV12-4; size: few; J: TRBJ2-5; D: .
DNA: TGTGCCAGCGGGCGTGGGACTAGCGGGAGCAGTGAGCAGTTCTTC; CDR3: CASGRGTSGSSEQFF; V: TRBV27; size: few; J: TRBJ2-1; D: TRBD2
DNA: TGTGCCAGCAGTTCCGGCGCCGGGACAGGGGGCGGTTTAGATACGCAGTATTTT; CDR3: CASSSGAGTGGGLDTQYF; V: TRBV28; size: .; J: TRBJ2-3; D: TRBD1
DNA: TGTGCCAGCAGCTTTACTGGGGTCAACGTCCTGACTTTC; CDR3: CASSFTGVNVLTF; V: TRBV7-3; size: once; J: TRBJ2-6; D: .
DNA: TGTGCCAGCAGCTTAGCCCCAATAGGGGGCGAGCAGTACTTC; CDR3: CASSLAPIGGEQYF; V: TRBV7-2; size: .; J: TRBJ2-7; D: .
DNA: TGTGCCAGCAGCTCCCGCGTTGGGGCTGGGGTCAACGTCCTGACTTTC; CDR3: CASSSRVGAGVNVLTF; V: TRBV11-2; size: .; J: TRBJ2-6; D: .
DNA: TGCGCTAGCGGAGGGCCGGTAGATACGCAGTATTTT; CDR3: CASGGPVDTQYF; V: TRBV4-3; size: .; J: TRBJ2-3; D: .
DNA: TGTGCCAGCAGCTTACGGGGAGTCGGCGAAAAACTGTTTTTT; CDR3: CASSLRGVGEKLFF; V: TRBV7-6; size: .; J: TRBJ1-4; D: .
DNA: TGTGCCAGCAGCCAGGGACAGGGGGCTTTTGGGCAGTACTTC; CDR3: CASSQGQGAFGQYF; V: TRBV3-1; size: few; J: TRBJ2-5; D: TRBD1
DNA: TGTGCCAGCAGCCAAGAAGGCGGCAGCTCCTACAATGAGCAGTTCTTC; CDR3: CASSQEGGSSYNEQFF; V: TRBV4-2; size: many; J: TRBJ2-1; D: .
DNA: TGTGCCAGCAGTATTACCGGGACAGGGTCCGAACTCTATGGCTACACCTTC; CDR3: CASSITGTGSELYGYTF; V: TRBV28; size: .; J: TRBJ1-2; D: TRBD1
DNA: TGTGCCACCAGTGATTTGCTCGGGACAGGGGAGGATTTCGGCACAGATACGCAGTATTTT; CDR3: CATSDLLGTGEDFGTDTQYF; V: TRBV24-1; size: few; J: TRBJ2-3; D: TRBD1
DNA: TGCAGCGTCACGCCCCTTTCAACGCAGTATTTT; CDR3: CSVTPLSTQYF; V: TRBV29-1; size: .; J: TRBJ2-3; D: .